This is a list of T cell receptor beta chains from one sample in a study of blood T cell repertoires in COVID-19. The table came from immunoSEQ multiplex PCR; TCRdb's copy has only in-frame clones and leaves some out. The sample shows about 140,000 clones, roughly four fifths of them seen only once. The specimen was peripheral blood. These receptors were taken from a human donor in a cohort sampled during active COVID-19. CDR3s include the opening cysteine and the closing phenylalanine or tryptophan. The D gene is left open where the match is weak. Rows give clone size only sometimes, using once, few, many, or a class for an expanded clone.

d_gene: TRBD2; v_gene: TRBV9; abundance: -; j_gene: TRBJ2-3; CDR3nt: TGTGCCAGCAGCAGACCGGTAGCGGGAGGTTCAGATACGCAGTATTTT; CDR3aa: CASSRPVAGGSDTQYF
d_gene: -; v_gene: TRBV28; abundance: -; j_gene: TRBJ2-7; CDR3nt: TGTGCCAGCAGTTTGACCGGGACATTGACCTCCTACGAGCAGTACTTC; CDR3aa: CASSLTGTLTSYEQYF
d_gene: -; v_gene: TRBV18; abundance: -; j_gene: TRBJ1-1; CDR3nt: TGTGCCAGCTCACCCTCGACATTTAACACTGAAGCTTTCTTT; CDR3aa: CASSPSTFNTEAFF
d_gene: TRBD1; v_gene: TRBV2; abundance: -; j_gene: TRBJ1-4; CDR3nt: TGTGCCAGCAGTCTCGACAGGGTTGGTGAAAAACTGTTTTTT; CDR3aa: CASSLDRVGEKLFF
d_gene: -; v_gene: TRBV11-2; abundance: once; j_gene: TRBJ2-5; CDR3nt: TGTGCCAGCAGCTTACAGGGTTTGGAGACCCAGTACTTC; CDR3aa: CASSLQGLETQYF
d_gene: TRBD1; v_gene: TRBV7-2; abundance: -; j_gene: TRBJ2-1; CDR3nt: TGTGCCAGCAGCTTAGCTGGGACAGCCACCAGTACCTACAATGAGCAGTTCTTC; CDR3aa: CASSLAGTATSTYNEQFF
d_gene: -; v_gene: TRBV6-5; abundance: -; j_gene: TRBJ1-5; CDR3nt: TGTGCCAGCAGTTACTCGAGGTATCAGCCCCAGCATTTT; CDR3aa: CASSYSRYQPQHF
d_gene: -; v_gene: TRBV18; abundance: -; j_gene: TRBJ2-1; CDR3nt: TGTGCCAGCTCACCTACCCGGGACTCGGCCGAGCAGTTCTTC; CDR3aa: CASSPTRDSAEQFF
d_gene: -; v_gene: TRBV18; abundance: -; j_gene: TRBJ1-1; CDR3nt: TGTGCCAGCTCAATGGGACTCACTATTGAAGCTTTCTTT; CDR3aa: CASSMGLTIEAFF
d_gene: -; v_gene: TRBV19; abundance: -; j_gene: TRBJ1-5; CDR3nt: TGTGCCAGTAGCCCACAGGCTGGAATCGTGCCCCAGCATTTT; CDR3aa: CASSPQAGIVPQHF
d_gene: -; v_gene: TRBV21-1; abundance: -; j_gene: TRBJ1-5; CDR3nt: TGTGCCAGCATCCTCTTTCACAGGGTTTATAATCAGCCCCAGCATTTT; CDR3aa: CASILFHRVYNQPQHF
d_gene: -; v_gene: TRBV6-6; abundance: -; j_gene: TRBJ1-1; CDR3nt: TGTGCCAGCACCGAGATAGGAGATTACACTGAAGCTTTCTTT; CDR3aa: CASTEIGDYTEAFF
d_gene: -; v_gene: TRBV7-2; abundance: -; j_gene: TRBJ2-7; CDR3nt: TGTGCCAGCAGCTTAGGAGGGCGGGGTATGGACGAGCAGTACTTC; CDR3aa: CASSLGGRGMDEQYF
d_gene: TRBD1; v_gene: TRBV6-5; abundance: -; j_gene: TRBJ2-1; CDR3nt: TGTGCCAGCAGTTTCGGGGACAGGTACAATGAGCAGTTCTTC; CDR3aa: CASSFGDRYNEQFF
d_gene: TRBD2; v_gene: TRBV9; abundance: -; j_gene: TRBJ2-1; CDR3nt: TGTGCCAGCAGCACAGGTTTCTCGGGAGGTTTTTTCAATGAGCAGTTCTTC; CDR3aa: CASSTGFSGGFFNEQFF
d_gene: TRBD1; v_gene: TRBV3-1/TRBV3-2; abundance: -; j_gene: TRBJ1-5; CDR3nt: TGTGCCAGCAGCCAAGGGACAGGTTACTCTCAGCCCCAGCATTTT; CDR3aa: CASSQGTGYSQPQHF
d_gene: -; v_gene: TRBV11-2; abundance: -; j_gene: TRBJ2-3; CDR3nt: TGTGCCAGCAGCTCGTCCCCAGGCACAGATACGCAGTATTTT; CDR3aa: CASSSSPGTDTQYF
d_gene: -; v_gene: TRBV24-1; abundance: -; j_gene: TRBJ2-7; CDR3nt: TGTGCCACCAGTGATTTTTGGGGCCGGGAGCAGTACTTC; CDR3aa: CATSDFWGREQYF
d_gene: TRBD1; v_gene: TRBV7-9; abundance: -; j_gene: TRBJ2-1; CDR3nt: TGTGCCAGCACCTACGTGGGGGCAGGGGGCTACAATGAGCAGTTCTTC; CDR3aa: CASTYVGAGGYNEQFF